The TCR beta chain under discussion was sequenced for a study of blood T cell repertoires in COVID-19. Clones were sequenced by immunoSEQ multiplex PCR, and TCRdb holds only the in-frame ones, with some missing. The sample yields tens of thousands of clones, approximately 82% seen once. This CDR3 is built from 16 residues. J gave up 5 bases and V 3 bases, and 12 bases lay outside the gene matches. Germline V gene lookup returns CDR1 LGHDT and CDR2 YNNKEL (reference sequence). Sequenced: peripheral blood. V usage is TRBV3-1 (or the pseudogene TRBV3-2) and J usage is TRBJ2-5; TRBD1 matches at 7 bases. This sequence originates from a man aged 55 to 70 with acute or convalescent COVID-19. The DNA of the CDR3 is TGTGCCAGCAGCCATCGCCGACAGGGATCATGGGAGACCCAGTACTTC. It yields the protein CASSHRRQGSWETQYF.